This section outlines one T cell receptor beta chain sequence together with its context. Antigen specificity is unknown. This record belongs to a study of T cell repertoires in cytomegalovirus infection. The wider study: In public TCR beta signatures, there were indications of both CMV infection and matching HLA type.

Germline V gives CDR1 ENHRY, CDR2 SYGVKD. This CDR3 is built from 14 residues. V shed 8 bases and J shed 0 bases, with 12 bases lying between them. MiXCR, run by TCRdb on the reads, gives a single entry per CDR3 protein. The sample consists of 54,000 or so distinct CDR3 sequences, roughly 34% of them appearing once. Study-wide points: HLA-C-restricted CMV-specific TCR beta clonotypes prevailed in the ex vivo response.

What was sequenced was PBMCs, sequenced either directly or after in vitro stimulation (not recorded which). The source is a human donor in good health (CMV status not recorded). Some clones in this sample may be carry-over from other donors' samples. The chain carries TRBV10-3 and TRBJ2-3, with D hard to call. In DNA, the CDR3 is TGTGCCATCGCCCCTACTTCTAGCACAGATACGCAGTATTTT. Protein: CAIAPTSSTDTQYF.